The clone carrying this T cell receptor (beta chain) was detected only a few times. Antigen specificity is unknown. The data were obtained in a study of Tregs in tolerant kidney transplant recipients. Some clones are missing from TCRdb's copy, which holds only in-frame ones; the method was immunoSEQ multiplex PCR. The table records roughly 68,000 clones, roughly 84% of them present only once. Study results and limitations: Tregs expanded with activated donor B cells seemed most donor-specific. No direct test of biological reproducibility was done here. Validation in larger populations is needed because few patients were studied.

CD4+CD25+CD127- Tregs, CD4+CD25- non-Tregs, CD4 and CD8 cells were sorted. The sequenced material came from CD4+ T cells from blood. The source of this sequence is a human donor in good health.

In DNA, the CDR3 is TGTGCCAGCAGCGTTTCTTCAGCGGCCTACAATGAGCAGTTCTTC. It codes for CASSVSSAAYNEQFF. The chain has TRBV9 and TRBJ2-1; D possibly corresponds to TRBD2 (5 bases). The germline V gene encodes CDR1 SGDLS and CDR2 YYNGEE. The V and J ends lost 2 bases and 2 bases respectively, with 11 bases between them. CDR3 length: 15 residues.